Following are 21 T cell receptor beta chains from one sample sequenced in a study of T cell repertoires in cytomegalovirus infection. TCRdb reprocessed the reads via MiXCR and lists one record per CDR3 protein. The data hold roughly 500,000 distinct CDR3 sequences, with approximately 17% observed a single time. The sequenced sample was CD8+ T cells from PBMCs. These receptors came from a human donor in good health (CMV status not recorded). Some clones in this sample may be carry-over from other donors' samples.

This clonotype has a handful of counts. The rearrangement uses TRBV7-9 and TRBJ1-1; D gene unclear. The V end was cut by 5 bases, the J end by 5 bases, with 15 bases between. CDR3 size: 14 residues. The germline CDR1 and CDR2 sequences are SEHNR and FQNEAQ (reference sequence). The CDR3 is CASSHGEGRTEAFF. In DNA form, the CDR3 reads TGTGCCAGCAGCCACGGCGAGGGAAGAACTGAAGCTTTCTTT.

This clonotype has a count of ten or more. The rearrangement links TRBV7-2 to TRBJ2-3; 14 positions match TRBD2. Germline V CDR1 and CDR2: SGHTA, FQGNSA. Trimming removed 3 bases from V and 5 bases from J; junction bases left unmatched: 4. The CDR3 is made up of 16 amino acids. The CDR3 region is CASSLGLAGEGDTQYF. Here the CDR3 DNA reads TGTGCCAGCAGCTTGGGACTAGCGGGGGAGGGAGATACGCAGTATTTT. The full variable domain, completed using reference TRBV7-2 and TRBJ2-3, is GAGVSQSPSNKVTEKGKDVELRCDPISGHTALYWYRQSLGQGLEFLIYFQGNSAPDKSGLPSDRFSAERTGGSVSTLTIQRTQQEDSAVYLCASSLGLAGEGDTQYFGPGTRLTVL.

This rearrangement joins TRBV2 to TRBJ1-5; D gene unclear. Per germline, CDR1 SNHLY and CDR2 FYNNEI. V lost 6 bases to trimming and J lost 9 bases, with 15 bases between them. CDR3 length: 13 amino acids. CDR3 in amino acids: CASSPARYRPQHF. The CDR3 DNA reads TGTGCCAGCAGCCCCGCGCGGTATCGGCCCCAGCATTTT. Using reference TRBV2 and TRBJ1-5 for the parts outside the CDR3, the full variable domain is EPEVTQTPSHQVTQMGQEVILRCVPISNHLYFYWYRQILGQKVEFLVSFYNNEISEKSEIFDDQFSVERPDGSNFTLKIRSTKLEDSAMYFCASSPARYRPQHFGDGTRLSIL.

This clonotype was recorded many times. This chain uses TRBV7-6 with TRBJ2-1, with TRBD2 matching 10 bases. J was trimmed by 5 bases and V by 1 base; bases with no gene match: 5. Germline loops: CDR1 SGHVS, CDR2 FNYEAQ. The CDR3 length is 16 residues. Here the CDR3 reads CASSLETSGTHNEQFF. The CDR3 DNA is TGTGCCAGCAGCTTAGAAACTAGCGGGACCCACAATGAGCAGTTCTTC.

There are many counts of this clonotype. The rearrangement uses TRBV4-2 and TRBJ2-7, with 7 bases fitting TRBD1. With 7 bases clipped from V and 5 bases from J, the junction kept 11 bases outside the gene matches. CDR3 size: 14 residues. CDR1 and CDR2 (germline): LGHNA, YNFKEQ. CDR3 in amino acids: CASNLGTASNEQYF. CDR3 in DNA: TGTGCCAGCAACCTAGGGACAGCGAGCAACGAGCAGTACTTC.

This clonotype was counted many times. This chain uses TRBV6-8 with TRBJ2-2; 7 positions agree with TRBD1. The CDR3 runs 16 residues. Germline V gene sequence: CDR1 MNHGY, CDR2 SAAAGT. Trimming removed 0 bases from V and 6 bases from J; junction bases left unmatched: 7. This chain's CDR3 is CASSYSTGSFPGELFF. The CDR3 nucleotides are TGTGCCAGCAGTTACTCGACAGGGTCTTTTCCCGGGGAGCTGTTTTTT.

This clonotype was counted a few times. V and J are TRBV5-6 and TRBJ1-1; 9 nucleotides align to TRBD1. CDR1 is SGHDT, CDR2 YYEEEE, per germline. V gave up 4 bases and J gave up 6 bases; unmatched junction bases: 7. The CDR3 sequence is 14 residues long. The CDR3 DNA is TGTGCCAGCAGCCATAACAGGGGGCACGCTGAAGCTTTCTTT. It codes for CASSHNRGHAEAFF.

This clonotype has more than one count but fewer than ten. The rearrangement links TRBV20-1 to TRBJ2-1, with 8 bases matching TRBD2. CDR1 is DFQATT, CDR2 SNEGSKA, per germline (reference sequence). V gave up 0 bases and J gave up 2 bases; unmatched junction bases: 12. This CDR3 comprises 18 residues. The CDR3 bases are TGCAGTGCTAGAGATTACGATGGGATAGCGGGGCCCTACAATGAGCAGTTCTTC. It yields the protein CSARDYDGIAGPYNEQFF.

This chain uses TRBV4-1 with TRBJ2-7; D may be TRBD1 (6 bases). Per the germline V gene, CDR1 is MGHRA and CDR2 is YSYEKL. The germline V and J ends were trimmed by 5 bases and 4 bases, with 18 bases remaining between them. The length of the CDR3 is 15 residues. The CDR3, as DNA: TGCGCCAGCAGCGACGAGTACAGGGATACTTACGAGCAGTACTTC. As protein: CASSDEYRDTYEQYF.

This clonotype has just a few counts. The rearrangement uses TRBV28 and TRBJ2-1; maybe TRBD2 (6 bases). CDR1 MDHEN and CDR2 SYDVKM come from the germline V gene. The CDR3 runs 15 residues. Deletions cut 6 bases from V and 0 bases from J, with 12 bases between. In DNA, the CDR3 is TGTGCCAGCAGAGTGGACGGGAGCTCCTACAATGAGCAGTTCTTC. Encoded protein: CASRVDGSSYNEQFF.

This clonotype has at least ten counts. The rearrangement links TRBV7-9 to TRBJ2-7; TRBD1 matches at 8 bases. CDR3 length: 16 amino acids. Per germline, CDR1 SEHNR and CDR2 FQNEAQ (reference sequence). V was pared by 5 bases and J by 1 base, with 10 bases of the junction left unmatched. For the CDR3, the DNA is TGTGCCAGCAGCGCGCCCGGGACAGGACCTTCCTACGAGCAGTACTTC. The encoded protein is CASSAPGTGPSYEQYF.

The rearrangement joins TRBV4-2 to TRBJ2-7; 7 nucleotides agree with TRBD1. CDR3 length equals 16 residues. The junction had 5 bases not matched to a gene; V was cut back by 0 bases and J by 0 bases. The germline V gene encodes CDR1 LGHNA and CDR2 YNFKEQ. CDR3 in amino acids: CASSQDWTGPSYEQYF. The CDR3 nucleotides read TGTGCCAGCAGCCAAGATTGGACAGGACCCTCCTACGAGCAGTACTTC.

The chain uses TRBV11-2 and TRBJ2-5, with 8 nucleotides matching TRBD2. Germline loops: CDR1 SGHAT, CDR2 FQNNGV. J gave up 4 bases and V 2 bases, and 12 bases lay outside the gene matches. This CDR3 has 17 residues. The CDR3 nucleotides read TGTGCCAGCAGCTTAAATTCCGGGCGGGAGGTGGGAGAGACCCAGTACTTC. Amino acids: CASSLNSGREVGETQYF.

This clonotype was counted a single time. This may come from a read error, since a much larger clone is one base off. The CDR3 DNA reads as TGTGCCAGCAGCGCCGGACAGGGGACGGGATGGTATGGCTACACCTTC. Amino acids: CASSAGQGTGWYGYTF. The V call is TRBV5-6, the J call TRBJ1-2, with 9 bases aligning to TRBD1. This CDR3 spans 16 amino acids. The V and J ends lost 4 bases and 5 bases, in that order; junction bases with no gene match: 12. The germline gives CDR1 SGHDT, CDR2 YYEEEE. Supplemented by reference TRBV5-6 and TRBJ1-2, the full variable domain reads DAGVTQSPTHLIKTRGQQVTLRCSPKSGHDTVSWYQQALGQGPQFIFQYYEEEERQRGNFPDRFSGHQFPNYSSELNVNALLLGDSALYLCASSAGQGTGWYGYTFGSGTRLTVV.

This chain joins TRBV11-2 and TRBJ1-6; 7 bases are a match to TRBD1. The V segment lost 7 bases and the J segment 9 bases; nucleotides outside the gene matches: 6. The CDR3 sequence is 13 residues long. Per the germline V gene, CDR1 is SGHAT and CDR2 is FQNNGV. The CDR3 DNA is TGTGCCAGCAAGAGGGCAGGGGGTTCACCCCTCCACTTT. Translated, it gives CASKRAGGSPLHF.

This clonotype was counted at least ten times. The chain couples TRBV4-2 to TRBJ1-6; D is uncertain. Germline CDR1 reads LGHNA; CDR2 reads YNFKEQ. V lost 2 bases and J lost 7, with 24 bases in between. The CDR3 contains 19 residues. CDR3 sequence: CASSQLRWVVGLPNSPLHF. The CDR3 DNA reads TGTGCCAGCAGCCAACTCCGGTGGGTGGTCGGCTTACCGAATTCACCCCTCCACTTT.

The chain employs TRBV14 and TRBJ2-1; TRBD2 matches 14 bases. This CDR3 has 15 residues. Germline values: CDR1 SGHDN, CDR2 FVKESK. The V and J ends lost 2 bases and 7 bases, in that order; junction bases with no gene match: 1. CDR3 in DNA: TGTGCCAGCAGCCAAAGGACTAGCGGGAGGAATGAGCAGTTCTTC. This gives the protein CASSQRTSGRNEQFF.

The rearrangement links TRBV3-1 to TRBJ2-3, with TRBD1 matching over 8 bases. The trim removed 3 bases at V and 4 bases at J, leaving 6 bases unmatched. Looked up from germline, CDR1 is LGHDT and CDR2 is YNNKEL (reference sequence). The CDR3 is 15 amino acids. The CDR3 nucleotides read TGTGCCAGCAGCCATGGACAGGGAAGTGCAGATACGCAGTATTTT. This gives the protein CASSHGQGSADTQYF.

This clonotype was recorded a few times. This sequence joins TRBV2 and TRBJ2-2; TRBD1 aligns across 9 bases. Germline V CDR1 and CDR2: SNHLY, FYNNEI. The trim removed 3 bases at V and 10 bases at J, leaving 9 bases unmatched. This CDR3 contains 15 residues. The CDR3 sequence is CASSDWDRVYKELFF. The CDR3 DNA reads TGTGCCAGCAGTGATTGGGACAGGGTGTACAAGGAGCTGTTTTTT. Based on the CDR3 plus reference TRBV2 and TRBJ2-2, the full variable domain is EPEVTQTPSHQVTQMGQEVILRCVPISNHLYFYWYRQILGQKVEFLVSFYNNEISEKSEIFDDQFSVERPDGSNFTLKIRSTKLEDSAMYFCASSDWDRVYKELFFGEGSRLTVL.

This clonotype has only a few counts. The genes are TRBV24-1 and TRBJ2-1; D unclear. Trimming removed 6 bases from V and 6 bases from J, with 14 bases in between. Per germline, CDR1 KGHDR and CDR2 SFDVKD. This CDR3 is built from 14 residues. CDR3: CATSPNSPFNEQFF. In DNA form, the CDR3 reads TGTGCCACCAGTCCCAATTCCCCCTTCAATGAGCAGTTCTTC.

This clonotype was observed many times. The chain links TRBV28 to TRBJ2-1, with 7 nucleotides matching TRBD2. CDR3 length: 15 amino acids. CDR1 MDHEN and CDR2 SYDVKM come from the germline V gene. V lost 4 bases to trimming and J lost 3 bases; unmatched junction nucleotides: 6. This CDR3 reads CASSSSSGGYNEQFF. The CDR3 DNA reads TGTGCCAGCAGTTCTTCTTCGGGGGGCTACAATGAGCAGTTCTTC.